The 14 T cell receptor beta chains presented below share a single source sample, sequenced in a study of brain T cells in children with intractable seizures. The protocol was immunoSEQ multiplex PCR, while the TCRdb copy is restricted to in-frame clones and leaves out a portion. The sample carries around 80,000 clones, roughly 89% recorded once. The sequenced sample was peripheral blood, obtained at surgery. These receptors were taken from a girl aged 2-10 years with Rasmussen encephalitis and intractable seizures.

This rearrangement joins TRBV24-1 to TRBJ1-2, with D maybe TRBD1 (6 bases). The CDR3 is 12 amino acids. With 4 bases removed from V and 5 bases from J, the gap between germline ends came to 7 bases. CDR1 and CDR2 (germline): KGHDR, SFDVKD. The CDR3 protein is CATSEQGYGYTF. DNA of the CDR3: TGTGCCACCAGTGAGCAGGGGTATGGCTACACCTTC.

This clone occurred once. The J gene is TRBJ2-3, the V gene TRBV7-6, with D perhaps matching TRBD2 (7 bases). The germline V gene encodes CDR1 SGHVS and CDR2 FNYEAQ. This CDR3 contains 15 residues. Between the trimmed V and J ends, which lost 5 bases and 2 bases, there was a span of 14 bases. The CDR3 DNA sequence: TGTGCCAGCAGCAGGGGGGGAGGGCCCACAGATACGCAGTATTTT. It encodes CASSRGGGPTDTQYF. Using reference TRBV7-6 and TRBJ2-3 for the parts outside the CDR3, the full variable domain is GAGVSQSPRYKVTKRGQDVALRCDPISGHVSLYWYRQALGQGPEFLTYFNYEAQQDKSGLPNDRFSAERPEGSISTLTIQRTEQRDSAMYRCASSRGGGPTDTQYFGPGTRLTVL.

This clone was detected only once. The rearrangement joins TRBV3-1 (or the pseudogene TRBV3-2) to TRBJ1-1; 9 nucleotides match TRBD1. This CDR3 has 14 amino acids. With 8 bases clipped from V and 2 bases from J, the junction kept 6 bases outside the gene matches. Germline V gives CDR1 LGHDT, CDR2 YNNKEL (reference sequence). The CDR3 loop is CASLPGQGNTEAFF. The CDR3 DNA reads as TGTGCCAGCTTACCGGGACAGGGCAACACTGAAGCTTTCTTT.

The chain couples TRBV10-3 to TRBJ1-5; 7 nucleotides line up with TRBD1. Germline lookup yields CDR1 ENHRY and CDR2 SYGVKD. V gave up 6 bases and J gave up 6 bases; unmatched junction bases: 5. The CDR3 loop spans 13 amino acids. CDR3 loop: CAIRAGGSQPQHF. CDR3 in DNA: TGTGCCATCAGGGCAGGGGGAAGTCAGCCCCAGCATTTT.

The V call is TRBV6-5, the J call TRBJ1-5; TRBD1 agrees at 9 bases. J lost 0 bases, V lost 5 bases, and 2 bases had no gene match. Germline V gene lookup returns CDR1 MNHEY and CDR2 SVGAGI. This CDR3 has 15 residues. CDR3 nucleotides: TGTGCCAGCAGTCAACAGGGGGCTAGCAATCAGCCCCAGCATTTT. This gives the protein CASSQQGASNQPQHF.

The chain uses TRBV11-2 and TRBJ2-3; unclear D gene. Germline-derived CDR1 and CDR2 are SGHAT and FQNNGV. Between the trimmed V and J ends, which lost 2 bases and 2 bases, there was a span of 17 bases. The CDR3 covers 17 residues. The CDR3 reads CASSLLASFPNTDTQYF. The CDR3 region has the DNA TGTGCCAGCAGCTTACTCGCGTCATTTCCAAACACAGATACGCAGTATTTT.

The chain links TRBV19 to TRBJ2-7, with D possibly being TRBD2 (6 bases). Trimming shortened V by 4 bases and J by 2 bases, and 15 bases separated the two germline ends. CDR1 is LNHDA and CDR2 is SQIVND in the germline V gene (reference sequence). The CDR3 consists of 15 residues. The CDR3, as DNA: TGTGCCAGTAGTAGTAACACCGGGGGAACCTACGAGCAGTACTTC. Amino acids: CASSSNTGGTYEQYF.

This chain links TRBV5-1 with TRBJ2-7; TRBD1 agrees at 9 bases. The V segment lost 0 bases and the J segment 3 bases; nucleotides outside the gene matches: 4. The CDR3 has 15 amino acids. Germline V gives CDR1 SGHRS, CDR2 YFSETQ. The CDR3 is CASSLAGTGNYEQYF. CDR3 nucleotide sequence: TGCGCCAGCAGCTTGGCCGGGACAGGGAACTACGAGCAGTACTTC. Using reference TRBV5-1 and TRBJ2-7 for the parts outside the CDR3, the full variable domain is KAGVTQTPRYLIKTRGQQVTLSCSPISGHRSVSWYQQTPGQGLQFLFEYFSETQRNKGNFPGRFSGRQFSNSRSEMNVSTLELGDSALYLCASSLAGTGNYEQYFGPGTRLTVT.

V usage is TRBV29-1 and J usage is TRBJ1-3; TRBD1 matches at 9 bases. This CDR3 has 14 residues. CDR1 and CDR2 (germline): SQVTM, ANQGSEA. CDR3 in amino acids: CSATGGRSGNTIYF. The CDR3 coding sequence is TGCAGTGCCACAGGGGGCAGGTCTGGAAACACCATATATTTT.

The chain employs TRBV11-2 and TRBJ2-5; D is unclear. CDR1 and CDR2 (germline): SGHAT, FQNNGV. V lost 4 bases to trimming and J lost 3 bases, with 15 bases between them. CDR3 length equals 15 residues. CDR3 residues: CASSSPRLTKETQYF. The CDR3 nucleotides read TGTGCCAGCAGCTCCCCTCGATTAACAAAAGAGACCCAGTACTTC.

This clone was picked up a small number of times. The chain employs TRBV2 and TRBJ2-7; the D gene is possibly TRBD1 (7 bases). The CDR3 is 13 amino acids. Between the trimmed V and J ends, which lost 4 bases and 5 bases, there was a span of 12 bases. The germline V gene has CDR1 SNHLY and CDR2 FYNNEI. The CDR3 DNA sequence: TGTGCCAGCAGTGGACAGGGACTCGACGAGCAGTACTTC. Its translation is CASSGQGLDEQYF.

The chain employs TRBV6-1 and TRBJ2-7, with 8 nucleotides matching TRBD1. Losses at the gene ends were 3 bases for V and 3 bases for J; bases not matched to a gene: 22. Germline lookup yields CDR1 MNHNS and CDR2 SASEGT. The CDR3 contains 20 residues. In DNA, the CDR3 is TGTGCCAGCAGTGATAACCCCACCACCAACAGGGGGGTGTCCCTCTACGAGCAGTACTTC. It translates to CASSDNPTTNRGVSLYEQYF.

This clone was counted ten times or more. The chain is built from TRBV10-3 and TRBJ2-5; the D is unclear. The CDR3 consists of 15 residues. With 1 base removed from V and 4 bases from J, the gap between germline ends came to 13 bases. Per germline, CDR1 ENHRY and CDR2 SYGVKD. CDR3 region: CAISEFSLGIETQYF. CDR3 nucleotides: TGTGCCATCAGTGAGTTCAGTCTGGGGATAGAGACCCAGTACTTC.

The chain combines TRBV29-1 with TRBJ1-4; no clear D. V lost 5 bases and J 0 bases, leaving 4 bases between the germline ends. The germline gives CDR1 SQVTM, CDR2 ANQGSEA. CDR3 length: 12 amino acids. CDR3 nucleotides: TGCAGCGTTTCGTCAACTAATGAAAAACTGTTTTTT. Amino acids: CSVSSTNEKLFF.